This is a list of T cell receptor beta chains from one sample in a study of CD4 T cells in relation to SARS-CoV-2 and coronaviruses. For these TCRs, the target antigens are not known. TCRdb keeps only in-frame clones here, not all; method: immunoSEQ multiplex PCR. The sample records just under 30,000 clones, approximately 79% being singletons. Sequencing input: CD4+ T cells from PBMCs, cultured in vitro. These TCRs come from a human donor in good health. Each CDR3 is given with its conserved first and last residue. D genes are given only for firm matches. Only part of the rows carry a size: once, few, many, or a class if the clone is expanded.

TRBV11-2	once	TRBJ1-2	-	CASSVWGSDIYGYTF	TGTGCCAGCAGCGTTTGGGGGAGTGACATCTATGGCTACACCTTC
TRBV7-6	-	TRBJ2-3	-	CASSLTTRLLDTQYF	TGTGCCAGCAGCCTTACTACGAGGTTATTAGATACGCAGTATTTT
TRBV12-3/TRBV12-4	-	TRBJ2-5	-	CASRGDGGTQYF	TGTGCCAGCAGAGGGGACGGGGGGACCCAGTACTTC
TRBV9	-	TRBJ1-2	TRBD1	CASSLNEGADGYTF	TGTGCCAGCAGCTTGAATGAGGGGGCAGATGGCTACACCTTC
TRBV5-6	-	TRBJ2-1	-	CASSLDGTGYNEQFF	TGTGCCAGCAGCTTAGACGGGACCGGGTACAATGAGCAGTTCTTC
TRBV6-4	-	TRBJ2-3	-	CASSPRRTVFTDTQYF	TGTGCCAGCAGCCCACGTCGGACAGTATTCACAGATACGCAGTATTTT
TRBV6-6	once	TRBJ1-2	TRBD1	CASRLGQVGGYTF	TGTGCCAGCAGACTCGGACAGGTGGGAGGCTACACCTTC
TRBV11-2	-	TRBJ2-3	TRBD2	CASSFTSGGALDTQYF	TGTGCCAGCAGCTTTACTAGCGGGGGGGCTTTAGATACGCAGTATTTT
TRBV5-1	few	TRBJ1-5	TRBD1	CASRQNDRENQPQHF	TGCGCCAGCAGACAAAATGACAGGGAAAATCAGCCCCAGCATTTT
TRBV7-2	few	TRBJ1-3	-	CASSRTATSSGNTIYF	TGTGCCAGCAGCAGAACAGCCACATCCTCTGGAAACACCATATATTTT
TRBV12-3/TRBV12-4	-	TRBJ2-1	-	CASSFSGVAQFF	TGTGCCAGCAGTTTTAGCGGTGTGGCGCAGTTCTTC
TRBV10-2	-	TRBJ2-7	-	CASSDPGQPLDEQYF	TGCGCCAGCAGTGACCCCGGACAGCCCTTGGACGAGCAGTACTTC
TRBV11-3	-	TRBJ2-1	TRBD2	CASSEGRRLAVYNEQFF	TGTGCCAGCAGCGAAGGACGGCGACTAGCGGTCTACAATGAGCAGTTCTTC
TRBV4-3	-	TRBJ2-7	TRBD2	CASSQFSSGAYEQYF	TGCGCCAGCAGCCAGTTCTCTAGCGGGGCCTACGAGCAGTACTTC
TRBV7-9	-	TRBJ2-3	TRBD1	CASSLVGTGGADTQYF	TGTGCCAGCAGCTTAGTTGGGACAGGGGGAGCAGATACGCAGTATTTT
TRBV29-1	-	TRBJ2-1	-	CSVEETPAGEQFF	TGCAGCGTTGAAGAGACTCCAGCGGGTGAGCAGTTCTTC
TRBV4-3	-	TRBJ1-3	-	CASSQGLTDSGNTIYF	TGCGCCAGCAGCCAGGGGTTGACGGACTCTGGAAACACCATATATTTT
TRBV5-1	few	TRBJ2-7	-	CASSLGPPARPYEQYF	TGCGCCAGCAGCTTGGGGCCTCCTGCCAGGCCCTACGAGCAGTACTTC
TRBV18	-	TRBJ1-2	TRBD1	CASSAGTGARANYGYTF	TGTGCCAGCTCAGCCGGGACAGGGGCAAGAGCTAACTATGGCTACACCTTC
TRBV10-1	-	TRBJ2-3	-	CASSPRRSGADTQYF	TGCGCCAGCAGTCCGCGGAGATCAGGGGCAGATACGCAGTATTTT
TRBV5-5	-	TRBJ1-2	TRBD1	CASRQDRVRRSYYGYTF	TGTGCCAGCAGACAGGACAGGGTGCGGCGATCCTACTATGGCTACACCTTC
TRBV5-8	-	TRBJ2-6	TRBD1	CASSSFRGGANVLTF	TGTGCCAGCAGTTCTTTCAGGGGGGGGGCCAACGTCCTGACTTTC
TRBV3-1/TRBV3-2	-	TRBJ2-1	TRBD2	CASSQVRGGGEQFF	TGTGCCAGCAGCCAAGTGCGCGGGGGAGGTGAGCAGTTCTTC